The 10 T cell receptor beta chains below all came from one sample that was sequenced in a study of post-analysis software for immune sequencing data. Researchers reported that TCR beta cDNA libraries carried unique molecular identifiers. TCRdb independently ran MiXCR on the PCR reads; one entry per CDR3 protein. Altogether approximately 690,000 distinct CDR3 sequences are present, approximately 59% being singletons, with the ten largest covering about 10%. Study outcomes and limitations: When patients were compared with controls, 4 or 5 TRBV segments were more frequent, TRBV5-6, TRBV5-1 and TRBV20-1 among them.

Antigen specificity for these receptors is unknown. Sequencing was done on a sample of blood. Receptors were obtained from a girl aged 2-10 years with multiple sclerosis.

This clonotype was recorded a few times. As DNA, the CDR3 is TGTGCCAGCAGACAAGGCTGGGGGTACGAGCAGTACTTC. Its translation: CASRQGWGYEQYF. The gene calls are TRBV5-6 and TRBJ2-7; D possibly matches TRBD1 or TRBD2 (5 bases each). The germline gives CDR1 SGHDT, CDR2 YYEEEE. The CDR3 has 13 residues. Trimming stripped 5 bases from V and 4 bases from J, with 13 bases between.

The chain carries TRBV19 and TRBJ2-1, with TRBD2 identical over 7 bases. Germline V gene sequence: CDR1 LNHDA, CDR2 SQIVND (reference sequence). The V segment lost 7 bases and the J segment 10 bases; nucleotides outside the gene matches: 7. The CDR3 length is 12 residues. In DNA, the CDR3 is TGTGCCAGTACGACGGGAGGTCACGAGCAGTTCTTC. Its protein is CASTTGGHEQFF.

This clonotype was seen a few times. The CDR3 DNA follows: TGTGCCAGCAGTTTACCGGCAAATGAGCAGTTCTTC. It specifies CASSLPANEQFF. This chain connects TRBV27 to TRBJ2-1; no clear D gene. V was trimmed by 2 bases and J by 7 bases, leaving 6 bases between them. Germline V gene sequence: CDR1 MNHEY, CDR2 SMNVEV (reference sequence). The CDR3 loop spans 12 amino acids.

This clonotype was seen more than once but under ten times. The CDR3 loop reads CASSTGTGYNEQFF. The CDR3 DNA sequence: TGTGCCAGCAGTACCGGGACAGGGTACAATGAGCAGTTCTTC. The chain carries TRBV6-1 and TRBJ2-1, with 9 bases that match TRBD1. This CDR3 has 14 amino acids. Trimming at V came to 5 bases and at J to 4 bases, leaving 3 bases not matched to a gene. The V gene's germline CDR1 is MNHNS and CDR2 SASEGT.

V usage is TRBV2 and J usage is TRBJ2-5, with 7 positions matching TRBD2. V was clipped by 6 bases and J by 0 bases; unmatched bases: 7. The germline V gene encodes CDR1 SNHLY and CDR2 FYNNEI. CDR3 size: 15 residues. The CDR3 protein is CASSGGGLDQETQYF. In DNA, the CDR3 is TGTGCCAGCAGCGGGGGAGGGCTGGACCAAGAGACCCAGTACTTC.

The genes are TRBV4-3 and TRBJ2-1; 10 bases agree with TRBD2. J was trimmed by 4 bases and V by 1 base; bases with no gene match: 10. The CDR3 spans 18 residues. The V gene's germline CDR1 is LGHNA and CDR2 YSLEER. CDR3 sequence (DNA): TGCGCCAGCAGCCAAGTTTGGGAGGGACTAGCGCTATACAATGAGCAGTTCTTC. Protein: CASSQVWEGLALYNEQFF.

V and J are TRBV3-1 and TRBJ2-3; 11 nucleotides match TRBD2. The V and J ends lost 4 bases and 0 bases, in that order; junction bases with no gene match: 6. This CDR3 is built from 17 residues. CDR1 is LGHDT and CDR2 is YNNKEL in the germline V gene (reference sequence). In nucleotides, the CDR3 is TGTGCCAGCAGCCCATCTAGCGGGGGGCTTAGCACAGATACGCAGTATTTT. Encoded protein: CASSPSSGGLSTDTQYF.

This rearrangement joins TRBV6-1 to TRBJ2-1; 12 bases are a match to TRBD1. V lost 10 bases and J lost 7; bases outside the gene matches: 11. Germline CDR1 reads MNHNS; CDR2 reads SASEGT. The CDR3 has 15 amino acids. For the CDR3, the DNA is TGTGCCACCTCATCTCCGGGACAGGGGGCTAATGAGCAGTTCTTC. It translates to CATSSPGQGANEQFF.

V is TRBV20-1 and J is TRBJ2-1, with TRBD1 matching 9 bases. Germline CDR1 is DFQATT and CDR2 is SNEGSKA (reference sequence). V was pared by 2 bases and J by 4 bases, with 6 bases of the junction left unmatched. The CDR3 contains 15 residues. CDR3 coding DNA: TGCAGTGCTAGACCGGGACAGGGACTATACAATGAGCAGTTCTTC. Translation gives CSARPGQGLYNEQFF.

This clonotype was counted only a few times. This sequence joins TRBV18 and TRBJ2-3, with a weak D call TRBD1 (6 bases). Germline V gene data show CDR1 as KGHSH and CDR2 as LQKENI. This CDR3 is built from 16 residues. The germline V and J ends were trimmed by 3 bases and 1 base, with 14 bases remaining between them. CDR3 bases: TGTGCCAGCTCACCGTGGGGGCAATTAGGCACAGATACGCAGTATTTT. This encodes CASSPWGQLGTDTQYF.